This note documents a single TCR beta chain sequence. Its antigen remains unknown. The sample comes from a study of OX40 agonist ivuxolimab in advanced cancers. Study overall: Patients' therapy was ivuxolimab, an antibody that acts as an agonist of OX40 (CD134). Three individuals attained partial responses, comprising one hepatocellular carcinoma case and two cutaneous melanoma cases. General study points: The CD4+ and CD8+ T cells in the blood had expanded clonally by week 6 at 0.1 to 3.0 mg/kg. Normalized expansion of T-cell clones was also low for some nonresponders.

TCRdb's copy holds only in-frame clones and misses some; the assay was immunoSEQ multiplex PCR. Of 37,000 or so clones listed, around 73% are singletons. This CDR3 region has 13 residues. In germline, CDR1 is SGHRS, CDR2 YFSETQ. V dropped 4 bases and J dropped 3 bases, with 8 bases sitting between them. The sequence came from an adult with an advanced solid tumor such as melanoma, head and neck, liver or kidney cancer. Sequenced here: CD4+ or CD8+ T cells sorted from blood, sampled in a trial of the OX40 agonist ivuxolimab. The chain joins TRBV5-1 to TRBJ2-1; TRBD1 is a possible D gene (6 bases). CDR3 in DNA: TGCGCCAGCAGCCCGGACAGCTACAATGAGCAGTTCTTC. It specifies CASSPDSYNEQFF. Looking up the rest from reference TRBV5-1 and TRBJ2-1 gives the full variable domain: KAGVTQTPRYLIKTRGQQVTLSCSPISGHRSVSWYQQTPGQGLQFLFEYFSETQRNKGNFPGRFSGRQFSNSRSEMNVSTLELGDSALYLCASSPDSYNEQFFGPGTRLTVL.